This TCR beta chain was recorded in a study of shared clonotypes between healthy human individuals. Replicate sorted-subset PCRs were loaded with around 220 ng DNA, 31,000 or so T cell genomes. Profiling relied on immunoSEQ multiplex PCR, and the TCRdb table lists in-frame clones only, not all of them. The sample consists of 650,000 to 800,000 clones, roughly 94% of them appearing once. Study conclusions and caveats: Sorted-subset samples were not fully sequenced, rarefaction indicated.

Regarding this clone: What it recognizes is unknown.

CD8 cells regarded as naive lacked CD45RO, were positively chosen for CCR7, and omitted terminally differentiated effector memory CD45RA+ cells. Germline V gene lookup returns CDR1 SEHNR and CDR2 FQNEAQ (reference sequence). Trimming stripped 3 bases from V and 0 bases from J, with 6 bases between. The CDR3 runs 13 residues. The sample comprised naive CD8+ T cells sorted from blood. J is TRBJ2-7 and V is TRBV7-9, with D hard to call. The source of this sequence is a man aged 30-40 years in good health. The CDR3 loop reads CASSFDDSYEQYF. Written as DNA, the CDR3 is TGTGCCAGCAGCTTCGACGACTCCTACGAGCAGTACTTC.